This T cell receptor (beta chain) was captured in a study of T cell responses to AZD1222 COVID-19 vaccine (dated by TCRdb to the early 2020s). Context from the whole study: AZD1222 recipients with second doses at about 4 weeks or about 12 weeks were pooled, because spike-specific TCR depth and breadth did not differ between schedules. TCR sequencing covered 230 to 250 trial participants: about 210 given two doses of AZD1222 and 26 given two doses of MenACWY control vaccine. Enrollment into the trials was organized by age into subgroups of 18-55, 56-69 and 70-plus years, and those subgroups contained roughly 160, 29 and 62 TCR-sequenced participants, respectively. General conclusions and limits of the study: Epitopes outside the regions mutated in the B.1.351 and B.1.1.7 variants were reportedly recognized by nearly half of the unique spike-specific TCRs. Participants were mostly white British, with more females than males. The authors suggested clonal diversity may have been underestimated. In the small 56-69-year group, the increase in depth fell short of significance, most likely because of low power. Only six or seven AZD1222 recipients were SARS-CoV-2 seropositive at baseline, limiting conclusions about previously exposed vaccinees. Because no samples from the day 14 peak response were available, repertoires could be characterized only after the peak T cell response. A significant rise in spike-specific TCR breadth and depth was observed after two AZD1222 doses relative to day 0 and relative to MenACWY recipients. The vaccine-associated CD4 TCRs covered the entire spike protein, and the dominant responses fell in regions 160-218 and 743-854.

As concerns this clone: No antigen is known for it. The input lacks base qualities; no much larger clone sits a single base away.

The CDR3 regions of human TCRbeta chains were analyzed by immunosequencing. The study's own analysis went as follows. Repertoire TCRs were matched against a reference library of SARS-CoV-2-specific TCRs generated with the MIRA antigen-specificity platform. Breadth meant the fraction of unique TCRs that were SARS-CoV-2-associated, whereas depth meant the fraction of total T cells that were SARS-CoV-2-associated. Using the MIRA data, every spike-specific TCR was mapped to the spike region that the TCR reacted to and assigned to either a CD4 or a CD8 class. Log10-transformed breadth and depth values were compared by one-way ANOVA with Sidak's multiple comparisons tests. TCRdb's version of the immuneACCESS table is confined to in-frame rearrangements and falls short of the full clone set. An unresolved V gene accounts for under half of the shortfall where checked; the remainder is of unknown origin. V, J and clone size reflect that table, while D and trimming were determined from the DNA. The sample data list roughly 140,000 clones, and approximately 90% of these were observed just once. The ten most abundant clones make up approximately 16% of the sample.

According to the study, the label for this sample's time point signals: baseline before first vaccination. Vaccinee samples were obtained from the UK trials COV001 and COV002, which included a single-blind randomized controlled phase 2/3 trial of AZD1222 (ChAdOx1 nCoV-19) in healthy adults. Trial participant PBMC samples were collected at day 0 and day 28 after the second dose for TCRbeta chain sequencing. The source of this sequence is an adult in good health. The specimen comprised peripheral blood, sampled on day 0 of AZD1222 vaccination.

The nucleotide sequence reads as follows: TGTGCCAGCAATATTCACGGGGCGGACGAGCAGTACTTC. Its translation reads: CASNIHGADEQYF. The rearranged segments are TRBV12-3 or TRBV12-4 and TRBJ2-7; the D gene is possibly TRBD1 or TRBD2, with 5 bases matching each. V and J are truncated by 7 bases and 5 bases respectively, leaving an intervening sequence of 15 bases. Counted from cysteine to phenylalanine, this CDR3 has 13 amino acids. The only DNA kept is the CDR3, 39 bases in frame from the first base.